These T cell receptor beta chains were read from a single sample in a study of blood T cell repertoires in COVID-19. This table comes from immunoSEQ multiplex PCR, and its TCRdb copy is limited to in-frame clones, with some not included. This table has about 260,000 clones, about 80% appearing once. Sequencing was done on a sample of peripheral blood. The source of these receptors is a woman aged 80 or over with acute or convalescent COVID-19. The CDR3 runs from the conserved cysteine through the conserved F or W. The D gene is left open where the match is weak. Clone size is given for some rows only: seen once, a few or many times, or a class if the clone is expanded.

v_gene: TRBV11-1
d_gene: NA
abundance: NA
j_gene: TRBJ2-1
CDR3nt: TGTGCCAGCAGCATAATTATACCGTGGAGAAATGAGCAGTTCTTC
CDR3aa: CASSIIIPWRNEQFF

v_gene: TRBV5-6
d_gene: NA
abundance: NA
j_gene: TRBJ1-2
CDR3nt: TGTGCCAGCAGCTCACAATCCTGGAACTATGGCTACACCTTC
CDR3aa: CASSSQSWNYGYTF

v_gene: TRBV7-9
d_gene: TRBD2
abundance: NA
j_gene: TRBJ2-1
CDR3nt: TGTGCCAGCAGCTCTACGGGACTAGCGGGGGGCGGCAATGAGCAGTTCTTC
CDR3aa: CASSSTGLAGGGNEQFF

v_gene: TRBV28
d_gene: NA
abundance: NA
j_gene: TRBJ1-5
CDR3nt: TGTGCCAGCAGTTCGGGTGATCTGCCCCAGCATTTT
CDR3aa: CASSSGDLPQHF

v_gene: TRBV13
d_gene: NA
abundance: NA
j_gene: TRBJ2-2
CDR3nt: TGTGCCAGCAGCTCCTCTTCCGGGGAGCTGTTTTTT
CDR3aa: CASSSSSGELFF

v_gene: TRBV11-2
d_gene: TRBD2
abundance: NA
j_gene: TRBJ2-3
CDR3nt: TGTGCCAGCAGCTTTGGGGTCTGGGCGGGAGTGATGACAGATACGCAGTATTTT
CDR3aa: CASSFGVWAGVMTDTQYF

v_gene: TRBV10-1
d_gene: NA
abundance: NA
j_gene: TRBJ1-1
CDR3nt: TGCGCCAGCAGGACTTTCCCGACAGATTGGACTGAAGCTTTCTTT
CDR3aa: CASRTFPTDWTEAFF

v_gene: TRBV2
d_gene: TRBD1
abundance: few
j_gene: TRBJ2-7
CDR3nt: TGTGCCAGCATTGGGACAGGGTCCTACGAGCAGTACTTC
CDR3aa: CASIGTGSYEQYF

v_gene: TRBV18
d_gene: TRBD1
abundance: NA
j_gene: TRBJ1-1
CDR3nt: TGTGCCAGCTCACTAGGGACAGGCTCGAACACTGAAGCTTTCTTT
CDR3aa: CASSLGTGSNTEAFF

v_gene: TRBV7-2
d_gene: NA
abundance: NA
j_gene: TRBJ2-1
CDR3nt: TGTGCCAGCAGCTTGCCGGTCTACAATGAGCAGTTCTTC
CDR3aa: CASSLPVYNEQFF

v_gene: TRBV6-2/TRBV6-3
d_gene: NA
abundance: NA
j_gene: TRBJ2-1
CDR3nt: TGTGCCAGCAGTCGTACAGGGCTTAATGAGCAGTTCTTC
CDR3aa: CASSRTGLNEQFF

v_gene: TRBV2
d_gene: NA
abundance: NA
j_gene: TRBJ1-1
CDR3nt: TGTGCCAGCAGTGAAATGCGAATGAACACTGAAGCTTTCTTT
CDR3aa: CASSEMRMNTEAFF

v_gene: TRBV5-6
d_gene: TRBD2
abundance: NA
j_gene: TRBJ2-3
CDR3nt: TGTGCCAGCAGCTTAACTAGCGGGGGAACAGATACGCAGTATTTT
CDR3aa: CASSLTSGGTDTQYF

v_gene: TRBV6-2/TRBV6-3
d_gene: TRBD1
abundance: NA
j_gene: TRBJ2-7
CDR3nt: TGTGCCAGCAGTCCCACAGGGGTGCCCTACGAGCAGTACTTC
CDR3aa: CASSPTGVPYEQYF

v_gene: TRBV6-5
d_gene: NA
abundance: NA
j_gene: TRBJ2-1
CDR3nt: TGTGCCAGCAGGGGAGAAGGGTACAATGAGCAGTTCTTC
CDR3aa: CASRGEGYNEQFF

v_gene: TRBV2
d_gene: TRBD1
abundance: once
j_gene: TRBJ2-1
CDR3nt: TGTGCCAGCGACAGGGGCTCCTACAATGAGCAGTTCTTC
CDR3aa: CASDRGSYNEQFF

v_gene: TRBV7-9
d_gene: TRBD2
abundance: NA
j_gene: TRBJ2-7
CDR3nt: TGTGCCAGCAGCAAAGGACTAGCGGGAGTGCGAGTCTCCGAGCAGTACTTC
CDR3aa: CASSKGLAGVRVSEQYF

v_gene: TRBV2
d_gene: TRBD1
abundance: NA
j_gene: TRBJ2-7
CDR3nt: TGTGCCAGCAGTCGGGGGGGACAGGGGTCCTACGAGCAGTACTTC
CDR3aa: CASSRGGQGSYEQYF

v_gene: TRBV6-5
d_gene: TRBD1
abundance: NA
j_gene: TRBJ1-1
CDR3nt: TGTGCCAGCAGACGGGACAGGGGTTGGACTGAAGCTTTCTTT
CDR3aa: CASRRDRGWTEAFF

v_gene: TRBV19
d_gene: NA
abundance: NA
j_gene: TRBJ1-1
CDR3nt: TGTGCCAGTAGGGGGGGACTGCTTATGAACACTGAAGCTTTCTTT
CDR3aa: CASRGGLLMNTEAFF

v_gene: TRBV6-1
d_gene: NA
abundance: NA
j_gene: TRBJ1-1
CDR3nt: TGTGCCAGCAGTGACCCCACCGGCAGGGACTTT
CDR3aa: CASSDPTGRDF

v_gene: TRBV7-2
d_gene: NA
abundance: NA
j_gene: TRBJ2-7
CDR3nt: TGTGCCAGCAGCTTAGGTAATCCCTACGAGCAGTACTTC
CDR3aa: CASSLGNPYEQYF

v_gene: TRBV24-1
d_gene: NA
abundance: NA
j_gene: TRBJ2-2
CDR3nt: TGTGCCACCAGTGACACGAACACCGGGGAGCTGTTTTTT
CDR3aa: CATSDTNTGELFF

v_gene: TRBV5-1
d_gene: NA
abundance: NA
j_gene: TRBJ2-7
CDR3nt: TGCGCCAGCAGCTTGGCAGGAAATTACGAGCAGTACTTC
CDR3aa: CASSLAGNYEQYF

v_gene: TRBV5-5
d_gene: TRBD1
abundance: NA
j_gene: TRBJ1-1
CDR3nt: TGTGCCAGCAGCTTTGGGACAGGGGACAAAGCTTTCTTT
CDR3aa: CASSFGTGDKAFF

v_gene: TRBV5-1
d_gene: TRBD2
abundance: NA
j_gene: TRBJ2-7
CDR3nt: TGCGCCAGCAGCCCTGGGGTAGCGGGAGGGTACGAGCAGTACTTC
CDR3aa: CASSPGVAGGYEQYF

v_gene: TRBV6-1
d_gene: TRBD1
abundance: NA
j_gene: TRBJ1-6
CDR3nt: TGTGCCAGCAGTGAACAGGGGGCGCGAGGGAATTCACCCCTCCACTTT
CDR3aa: CASSEQGARGNSPLHF

v_gene: TRBV6-6
d_gene: TRBD1
abundance: NA
j_gene: TRBJ2-7
CDR3nt: TGTGCCAGCAGTAACTCCGGGACAGGGAGATACTTC
CDR3aa: CASSNSGTGRYF

v_gene: TRBV19
d_gene: NA
abundance: NA
j_gene: TRBJ2-3
CDR3nt: TGTGCCAGTAGTATAGGGGGAGGACGCACAGATACGCAGTATTTT
CDR3aa: CASSIGGGRTDTQYF